This TCR beta chain was sequenced in a study of human T cells and chemical hapten exposure. Whole-study findings and limits: Counts of TCRs above 1 in 1000 frequency stayed unchanged with DPC sensitization.

This sample's time point: healthy volunteer bleed at 2 weeks. Someone pulled total RNA out of unfractionated whole blood. This clonotype was seen repeatedly, ten times or more. Its antigen is still unknown. Library construction involved attaching unique molecular identifiers to individual cDNA molecules, which allowed quantitative, reproducible TCR counting. As originally analysed: Sample TCR totals centred on a median of around 93,000, ranging roughly 20,000 to 700,000. TCRdb re-analysed the RACE reads in MiXCR, keeping a single row per CDR3 protein. None of the V and J calls come from the authors' own analysis; TCRdb made them. Found here are roughly 100,000 distinct CDR3 sequences, just under 9% of them singletons; the top ten hold 2.5% to 3.5%. The CDR3 has 13 amino acids. V gave up 5 bases and J gave up 1 base, with 8 bases separating them. The V gene's germline CDR1 is MNHEY and CDR2 SMNVEV (reference sequence).

The sequencing input was whole blood. The TCR originated in a female donor in good health. Some clones in this sample may be carry-over from other donors' samples. The chain combines TRBV27 with TRBJ1-1; no clear D. CDR3 sequence (DNA): TGTGCCAGCAGTCGACTCCAGAACACTGAAGCTTTCTTT. Its translation is CASSRLQNTEAFF.